This TCR beta chain stems from a study of T cell responses to AZD1222 COVID-19 vaccine. The study, taken as a whole, reports: Without day 14 samples, only post-peak T cell repertoires were studied. Vaccine-associated CD4 TCRs ranged over spike, dominating at 160-218 and 743-854. The donors showed a predominance of white British ancestry and of females, with possible underestimation of clonal diversity.

As for this clone: Its target is not known.

Clones were read by immunoSEQ multiplex PCR, and TCRdb kept only the in-frame ones, dropping some. The table has around 87,000 clones, 75% to 90% seen once. CDR1 MNHEY and CDR2 SVGEGT come from the germline V gene. This CDR3 is built from 14 residues. Unmatched junction bases numbered 4, after V lost 2 bases and J lost 5 bases. Combined were second doses at about 4 or about 12 weeks. Sequences were derived from peripheral blood, sampled 28 days after the second AZD1222 dose. The TCR sequence derives from an adult who received the AZD1222 COVID-19 vaccine. This rearrangement joins TRBV6-2 or TRBV6-3 to TRBJ2-5; TRBD1 agrees at 8 bases. The CDR3 DNA reads as TGTGCCAGCAGTTACCGGACAGGGAGGGAGACCCAGTACTTC. Residues: CASSYRTGRETQYF.